This TCR beta chain came from a study of T-cell memory formation after mild COVID-19. General study points: Some clones that responded turned up in pre-infection memory, which suggests that cross-reactive memory joined in.

As to this clonotype: What it binds is unknown.

With constant-segment primers, 5'RACE yielded cDNA libraries of TCR alpha and TCR beta that carried sample barcodes and UMIs. TCRdb itself ran the 5' RACE reads through MiXCR, one entry per CDR3 protein. The sample comprises 400,000 or so distinct CDR3 sequences, 20% of which are singletons, and roughly 8.4% rests with the top ten. V gave up 4 bases and J gave up 5 bases; unmatched junction bases: 10. The V gene's germline CDR1 is KGHDR and CDR2 SFDVKD. This CDR3 contains 15 residues. The receptor's source is an adult woman who had mild COVID-19 (a few samples of this study predate the infection). Cell type and time point are not known. The sequencing sample was made of PBMCs or a T cell subset sorted from them (not recorded which). The chain joins TRBV24-1 to TRBJ2-7; 7 nucleotides agree with TRBD1. CDR3 sequence reads: CATSEYRQGKNEQYF. The CDR3 bases are TGTGCCACCAGTGAATACCGACAGGGAAAGAACGAGCAGTACTTC.